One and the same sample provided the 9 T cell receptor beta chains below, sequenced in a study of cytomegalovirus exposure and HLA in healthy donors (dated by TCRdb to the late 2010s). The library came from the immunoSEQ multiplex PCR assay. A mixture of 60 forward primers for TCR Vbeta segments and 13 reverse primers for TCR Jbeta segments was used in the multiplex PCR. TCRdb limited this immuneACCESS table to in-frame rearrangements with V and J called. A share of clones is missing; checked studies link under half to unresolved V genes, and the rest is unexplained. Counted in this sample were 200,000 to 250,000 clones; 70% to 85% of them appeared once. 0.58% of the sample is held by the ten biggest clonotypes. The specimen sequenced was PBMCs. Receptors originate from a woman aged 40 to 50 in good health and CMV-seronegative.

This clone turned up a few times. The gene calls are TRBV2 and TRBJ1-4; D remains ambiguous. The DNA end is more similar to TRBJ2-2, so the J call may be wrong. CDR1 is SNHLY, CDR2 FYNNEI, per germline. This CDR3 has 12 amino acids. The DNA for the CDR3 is TGTGCCAGCAGTGACGAGGATAGGGAGCTGTTTTTT. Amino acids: CASSDEDRELFF.

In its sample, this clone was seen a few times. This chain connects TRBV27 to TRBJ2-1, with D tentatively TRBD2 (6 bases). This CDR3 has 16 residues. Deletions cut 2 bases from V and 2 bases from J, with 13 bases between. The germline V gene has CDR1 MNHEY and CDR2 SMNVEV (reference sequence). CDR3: CASSLADYGTYNEQFF. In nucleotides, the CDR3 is TGTGCCAGCAGTTTAGCGGACTATGGGACCTACAATGAGCAGTTCTTC.

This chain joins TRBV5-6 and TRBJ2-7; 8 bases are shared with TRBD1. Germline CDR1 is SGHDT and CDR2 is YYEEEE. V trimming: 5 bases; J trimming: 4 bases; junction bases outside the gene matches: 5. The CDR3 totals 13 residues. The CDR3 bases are TGTGCCAGCAGTCCGGACAGGGCATACGAGCAGTACTTC. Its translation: CASSPDRAYEQYF.

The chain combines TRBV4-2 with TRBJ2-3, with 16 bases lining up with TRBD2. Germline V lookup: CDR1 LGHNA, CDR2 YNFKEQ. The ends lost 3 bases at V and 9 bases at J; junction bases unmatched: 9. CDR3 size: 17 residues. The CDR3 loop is CASSHPGLAGGPGTQYF. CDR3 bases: TGTGCCAGCAGCCACCCGGGACTAGCGGGGGGGCCGGGGACGCAGTATTTT.

The CDR3 loop is CASSLAVIDGYTF. The CDR3 DNA is TGTGCCAGCAGCTTAGCTGTAATCGATGGCTACACCTTC. This chain joins TRBV7-2 and TRBJ1-2, with D hard to call. Germline CDR1 SGHTA, CDR2 FQGNSA. V lost 0 bases to trimming and J lost 6 bases, with 8 bases between them. CDR3 length: 13 residues.

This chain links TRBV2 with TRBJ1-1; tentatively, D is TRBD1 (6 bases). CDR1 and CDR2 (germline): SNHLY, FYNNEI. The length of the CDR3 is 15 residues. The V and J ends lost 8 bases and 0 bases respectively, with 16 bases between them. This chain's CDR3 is CASQVTGMVNTEAFF. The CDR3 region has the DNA TGTGCCAGCCAAGTTACAGGGATGGTGAACACTGAAGCTTTCTTT.

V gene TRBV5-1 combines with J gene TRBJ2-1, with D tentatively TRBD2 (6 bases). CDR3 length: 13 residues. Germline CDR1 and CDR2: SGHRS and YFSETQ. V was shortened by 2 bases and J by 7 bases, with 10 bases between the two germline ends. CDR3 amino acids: CASSFGGVNEQFF. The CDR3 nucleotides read TGCGCCAGCAGCTTTGGCGGGGTAAATGAGCAGTTCTTC.

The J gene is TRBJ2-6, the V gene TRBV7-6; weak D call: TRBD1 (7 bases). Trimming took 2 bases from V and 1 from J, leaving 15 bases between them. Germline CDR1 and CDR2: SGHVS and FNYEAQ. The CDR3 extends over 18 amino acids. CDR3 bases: TGTGCCAGCAGCTTAACGACAGGGAGGATGTCTGGGGCCAACGTCCTGACTTTC. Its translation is CASSLTTGRMSGANVLTF.

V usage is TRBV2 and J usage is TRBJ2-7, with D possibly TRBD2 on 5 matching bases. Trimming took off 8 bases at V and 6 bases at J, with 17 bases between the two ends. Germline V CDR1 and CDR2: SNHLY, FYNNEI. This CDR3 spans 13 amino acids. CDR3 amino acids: CASGDSGLGEQYF. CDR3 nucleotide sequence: TGTGCCAGCGGCGACTCGGGGTTGGGCGAGCAGTACTTC.